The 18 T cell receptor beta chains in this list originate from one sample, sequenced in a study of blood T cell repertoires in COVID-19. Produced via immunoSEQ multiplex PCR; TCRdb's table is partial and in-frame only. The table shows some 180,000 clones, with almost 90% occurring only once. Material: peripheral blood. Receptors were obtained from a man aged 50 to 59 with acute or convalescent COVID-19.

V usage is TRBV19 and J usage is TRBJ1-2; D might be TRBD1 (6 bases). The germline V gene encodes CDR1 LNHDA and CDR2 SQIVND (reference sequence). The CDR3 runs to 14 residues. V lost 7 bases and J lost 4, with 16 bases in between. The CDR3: CASKKAGHVYGYTF. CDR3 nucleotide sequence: TGTGCCAGTAAAAAAGCGGGACACGTCTATGGCTACACCTTC.

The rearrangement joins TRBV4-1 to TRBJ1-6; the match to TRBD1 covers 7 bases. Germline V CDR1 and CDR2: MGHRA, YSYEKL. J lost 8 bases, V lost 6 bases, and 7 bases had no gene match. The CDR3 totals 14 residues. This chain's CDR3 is CASRQQGLDSPLHF. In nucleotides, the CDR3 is TGCGCCAGCAGGCAACAGGGGCTAGATTCACCCCTCCACTTT.

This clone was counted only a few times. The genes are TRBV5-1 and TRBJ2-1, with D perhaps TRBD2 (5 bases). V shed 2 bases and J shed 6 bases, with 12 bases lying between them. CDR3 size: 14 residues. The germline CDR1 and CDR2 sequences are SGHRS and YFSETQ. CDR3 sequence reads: CASSFLGNSNEQFF. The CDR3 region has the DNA TGCGCCAGCAGCTTTCTCGGGAATAGCAATGAGCAGTTCTTC.

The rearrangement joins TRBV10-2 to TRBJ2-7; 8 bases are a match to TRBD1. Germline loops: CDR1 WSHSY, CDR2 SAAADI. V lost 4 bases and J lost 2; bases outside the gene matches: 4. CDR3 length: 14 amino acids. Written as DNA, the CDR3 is TGCGCCAGCAGTGGTGGACAGGGAACCTACGAGCAGTACTTC. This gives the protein CASSGGQGTYEQYF.

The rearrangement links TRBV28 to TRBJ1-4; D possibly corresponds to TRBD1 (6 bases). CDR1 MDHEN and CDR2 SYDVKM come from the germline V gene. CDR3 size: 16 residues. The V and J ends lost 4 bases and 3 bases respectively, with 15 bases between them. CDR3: CASSSPHRVANEKLFF. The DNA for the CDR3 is TGTGCCAGCAGTTCCCCCCACAGGGTGGCTAATGAAAAACTGTTTTTT.

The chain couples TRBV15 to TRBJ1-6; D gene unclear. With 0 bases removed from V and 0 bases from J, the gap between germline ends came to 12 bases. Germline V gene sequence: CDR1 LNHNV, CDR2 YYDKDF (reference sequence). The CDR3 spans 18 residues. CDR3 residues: CATSRDLLGSSYNSPLHF. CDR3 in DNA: TGTGCCACCAGCAGAGATCTACTGGGGAGCTCCTATAATTCACCCCTCCACTTT.

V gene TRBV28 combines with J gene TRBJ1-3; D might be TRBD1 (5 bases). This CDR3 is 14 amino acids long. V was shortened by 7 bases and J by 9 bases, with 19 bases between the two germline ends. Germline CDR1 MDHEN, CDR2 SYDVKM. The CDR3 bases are TGTGCCAGCACATCAGGGCCCCGAGGCTCCACCATATATTTT. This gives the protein CASTSGPRGSTIYF.

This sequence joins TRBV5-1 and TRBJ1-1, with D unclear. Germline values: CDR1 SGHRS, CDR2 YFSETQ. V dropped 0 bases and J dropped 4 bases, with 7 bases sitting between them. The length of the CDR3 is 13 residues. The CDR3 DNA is TGCGCCAGCAGCTTGGACAGTATCACTGAAGCTTTCTTT. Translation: CASSLDSITEAFF.

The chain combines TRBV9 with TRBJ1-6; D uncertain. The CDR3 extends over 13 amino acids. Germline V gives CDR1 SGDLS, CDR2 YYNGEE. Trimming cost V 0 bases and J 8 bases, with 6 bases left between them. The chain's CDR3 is CASSVGRDSPLHF. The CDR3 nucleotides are TGTGCCAGCAGCGTAGGCCGGGATTCACCCCTCCACTTT.

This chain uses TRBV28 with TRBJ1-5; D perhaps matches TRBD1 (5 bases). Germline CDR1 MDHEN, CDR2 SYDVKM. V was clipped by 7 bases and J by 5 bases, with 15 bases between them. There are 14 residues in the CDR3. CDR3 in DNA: TGTGCCAGCAACCTTTCCGGGGGTGATCAGCCCCAGCATTTT. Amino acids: CASNLSGGDQPQHF.

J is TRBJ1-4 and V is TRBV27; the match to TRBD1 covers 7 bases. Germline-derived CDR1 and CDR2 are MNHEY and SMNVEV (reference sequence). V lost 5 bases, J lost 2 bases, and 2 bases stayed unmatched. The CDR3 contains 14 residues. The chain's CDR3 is CASSQGVTNEKLFF. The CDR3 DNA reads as TGTGCCAGCAGTCAGGGGGTCACTAATGAAAAACTGTTTTTT.

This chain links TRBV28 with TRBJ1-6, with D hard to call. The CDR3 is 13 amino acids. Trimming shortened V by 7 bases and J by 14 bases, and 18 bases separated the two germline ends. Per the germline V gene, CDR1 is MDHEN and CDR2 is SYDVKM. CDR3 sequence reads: CASTNPRDWALHF. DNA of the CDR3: TGTGCCAGCACGAACCCGAGGGATTGGGCCCTCCACTTT.

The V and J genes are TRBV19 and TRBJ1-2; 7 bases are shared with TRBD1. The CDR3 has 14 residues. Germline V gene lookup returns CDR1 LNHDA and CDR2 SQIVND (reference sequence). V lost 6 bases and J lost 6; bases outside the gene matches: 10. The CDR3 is CASSPDRPTDGYTF. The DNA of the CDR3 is TGTGCCAGTAGCCCGGACAGGCCCACCGATGGCTACACCTTC.

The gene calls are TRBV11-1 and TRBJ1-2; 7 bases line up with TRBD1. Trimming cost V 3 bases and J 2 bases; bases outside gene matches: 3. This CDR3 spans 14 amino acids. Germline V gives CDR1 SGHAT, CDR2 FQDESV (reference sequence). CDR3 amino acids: CASSFQTGNYGYTF. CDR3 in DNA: TGTGCCAGCAGCTTCCAGACAGGGAACTATGGCTACACCTTC.

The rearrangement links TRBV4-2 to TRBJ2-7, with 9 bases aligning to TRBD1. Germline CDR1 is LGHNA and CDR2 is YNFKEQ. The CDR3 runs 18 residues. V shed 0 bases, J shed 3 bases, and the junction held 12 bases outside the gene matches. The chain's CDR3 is CASSQDPRDGQGYYEQYF. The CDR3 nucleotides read TGTGCCAGCAGCCAAGATCCCCGGGATGGACAGGGGTACTACGAGCAGTACTTC.

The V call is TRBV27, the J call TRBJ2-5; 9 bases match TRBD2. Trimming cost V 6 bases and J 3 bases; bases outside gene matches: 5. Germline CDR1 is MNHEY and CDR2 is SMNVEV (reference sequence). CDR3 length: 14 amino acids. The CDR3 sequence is CASSIIAGEETQYF. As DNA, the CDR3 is TGTGCCAGCAGCATCATAGCGGGGGAAGAGACCCAGTACTTC.

CDR3 in DNA: TGTGCCAGCAGTGAAATGAGGATGGGGGGAGGCGAGCAGTACGTC. Translating it yields CASSEMRMGGGEQYV. The gene calls are TRBV6-1 and TRBJ2-7; D may be TRBD2 (6 bases). The CDR3 has 15 residues. Trimming stripped 2 bases from V and 6 bases from J, with 17 bases between. Germline CDR1 MNHNS, CDR2 SASEGT.

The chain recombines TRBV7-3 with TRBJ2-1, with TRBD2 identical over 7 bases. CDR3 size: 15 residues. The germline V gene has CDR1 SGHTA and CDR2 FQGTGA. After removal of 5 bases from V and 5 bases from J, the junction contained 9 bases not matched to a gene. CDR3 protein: CASSLTSADHNEQFF. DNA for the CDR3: TGTGCCAGCAGCCTTACTAGCGCGGACCACAATGAGCAGTTCTTC.